This T cell receptor beta chain was recorded in a study of OX40 agonist ivuxolimab in advanced cancers. Clones were read by immunoSEQ multiplex PCR, and TCRdb kept only the in-frame ones, dropping some. Among more than 45,000 clones listed, about 88% were seen once. The V gene's germline CDR1 is MDHEN and CDR2 SYDVKM. This CDR3 comprises 14 residues. Trimming pared 10 bases from V and 5 bases from J, leaving 19 bases between. The sequence was collected from an adult with an advanced solid tumor such as melanoma, head and neck, liver or kidney cancer. J is TRBJ2-3 and V is TRBV28; no reliable D call. The specimen comprised CD4+ or CD8+ T cells sorted from blood, sampled in a trial of the OX40 agonist ivuxolimab. CDR3 in amino acids: CATKASQRQDTQYF. The CDR3, as DNA: TGTGCCACCAAGGCCTCCCAGCGACAAGATACGCAGTATTTT.